These T cell receptor beta chains were read from a single sample in a study of cytomegalovirus exposure and HLA in healthy donors. TCRdb's table, derived via immunoSEQ multiplex PCR, lists solely in-frame clones and lacks some. This listing includes about 140,000 clones. The sequenced sample was PBMCs. The source of these receptors is a male donor in good health and CMV-seronegative. Each CDR3 is given with its conserved first and last residue. The D gene is left open where the match is weak.

- TRBJ2-2 TRBV2 TGTGCCAGCAGGAAACAGGTGAACACCGGGGAGCTGTTTTTT CASRKQVNTGELFF
TRBD2 TRBJ2-4 TRBV7-6 TGTGCCAGCAGCTTAGCACCTAGGACTAGCGGGAGGGGCTTGGAACACATTCAGTACTTC CASSLAPRTSGRGLEHIQYF
- TRBJ2-3 TRBV4-2 TGTGCCAGCAGCCCCGCTAGCCGGATCACAGATACGCAGTATTTT CASSPASRITDTQYF
- TRBJ1-5 TRBV12-5 TGTGCTAGTGGTTTGGAAGCCGATCAGCCCCAGCATTTT CASGLEADQPQHF
- TRBJ1-1 TRBV2 TGTAGCACCGAGAGGGAACGGGGTACTGAAGCTTTCTTT CSTERERGTEAFF
TRBD2 TRBJ2-7 TRBV13 TGTGCCAGCAGCTTAGGCGGCGGGAGCCCCTACGAGCAGTACTTC CASSLGGGSPYEQYF
TRBD2 TRBJ2-5 TRBV30 TGTGCCTGGTCCGGGGGGAACCAAGAGACCCAGTACTTC CAWSGGNQETQYF
- TRBJ2-6 TRBV4-3 TGCGCCAGCAGCCAAGATTTGGGGCTTGGGGCCAACGTCCTGACTTTC CASSQDLGLGANVLTF
TRBD2 TRBJ2-6 TRBV7-9 TGTGCCAGCAGCTCGTTACCGGGACTAGCGGCCTCTGGGGCCAACGTCCTGACTTTC CASSSLPGLAASGANVLTF
- TRBJ1-5 TRBV28 TGTGCCAGCAGCTTAACAAGAGTCGGGCAGCCCCAGCATTTT CASSLTRVGQPQHF
- TRBJ2-5 TRBV11-1 TGTGCCAGCAGCTTAGAGAGGGGGCAAGAGACCCAGTACTTC CASSLERGQETQYF
- TRBJ2-7 TRBV30 TGTGCCTGGAGTTTAGGACAGCCGAGGGAGCAGTACTTC CAWSLGQPREQYF
TRBD1 TRBJ1-4 TRBV29-1 TGCAGCGGCGGACAGGGAGTGAGTGAAAAACTGTTTTTT CSGGQGVSEKLFF
TRBD2 TRBJ2-5 TRBV6-6 TGTGCCAGCAGGCGGAGCGGGGGGGAGACCCAGTACTTC CASRRSGGETQYF
TRBD1 TRBJ1-4 TRBV5-1 TGCGCCAGCAGCCGGGGACAGGGGGCAACTAATGAAAAACTGTTTTTT CASSRGQGATNEKLFF
TRBD1 TRBJ1-1 TRBV18 TGTGCCAGCTCACCATCTACGGACAGGGGAGCTTTCTTT CASSPSTDRGAFF
TRBD1 TRBJ1-2 TRBV18 TGTGCCAGCTCCCTTTTGGACAGGGCGGGCTACACCTTC CASSLLDRAGYTF
TRBD1 TRBJ1-1 TRBV18 TGTGCCAGCTCACCACAGGACAGGGCAGGGAACACTGAAGCTTTCTTT CASSPQDRAGNTEAFF
TRBD2 TRBJ2-5 TRBV6-5 TGTGCCAGCAGTTACCGGATAGCGGGACGGGAGACCCAGTACTTC CASSYRIAGRETQYF
- TRBJ1-2 TRBV7-6 TGTGCCAGCAGCTTAGCGTCCGGGGGTGGCTACACCTTC CASSLASGGGYTF
TRBD2 TRBJ2-5 TRBV5-1 TGCGCCAGTTGGACTAGCGGGAGTGGGGAGACCCAGTACTTC CASWTSGSGETQYF
- TRBJ2-1 TRBV9 TGTGCCAGCAGCGTAGGATCAGGGTCGTACAATGAGCAGTTCTTC CASSVGSGSYNEQFF
- TRBJ1-5 TRBV2 TGTGCCAGCAGTGAGGGGGGGTTAGAGCCCCAGCATTTT CASSEGGLEPQHF
TRBD2 TRBJ2-7 TRBV29-1 TGCAGCGTTGGGCTAGCGGGGACCTCCTACGAGCAGTACTTC CSVGLAGTSYEQYF
TRBD1 TRBJ2-2 TRBV10-3 TGTGCCATCAGTGTCACCGGGACAGGGTATTCAAACACCGGGGAGCTGTTTTTT CAISVTGTGYSNTGELFF
TRBD2 TRBJ2-5 TRBV28 TGTGCCAGCAGCACCGGACGGGTAGCGGGGGGGCCAGAGACCCAGTACTTC CASSTGRVAGGPETQYF
TRBD2 TRBJ2-7 TRBV5-1 TGCGCCAGCAGCTTGGGTCCGGGAGGTAACTACGAGCAGTACTTC CASSLGPGGNYEQYF
TRBD1 TRBJ1-4 TRBV6-6 TGTGCCACGAATACACAGGGGAGAGAAAAACTGTTTTTT CATNTQGREKLFF
- TRBJ1-5 TRBV19 TGTGCCAGTAGTATGTCACGGAGCAATCAGCCCCAGCATTTT CASSMSRSNQPQHF
- TRBJ2-7 TRBV6-5 TGTGCCAGCCAAACTCCGGGGGGCCTCCACGAGCAGTACTTC CASQTPGGLHEQYF
- TRBJ1-5 TRBV29-1 TGCAGCGTTCAGGATGCAGGGTATTCAGCCCAGCATTTT CSVQDAGYSAQHF
- TRBJ2-7 TRBV5-4 TGTGCCAGCAGCTTGGCTGCTAGCACCTACGAGCAGTACTTC CASSLAASTYEQYF
- TRBJ1-6 TRBV30 TGTGCCTGGAGGGAAGGCGGCGTCGGTTCACCCCTCCACTTT CAWREGGVGSPLHF
TRBD1 TRBJ1-1 TRBV14 TGTGCCAGCAGCCAATATACCGGACAGGATCTGGGTGCTTTCTTT CASSQYTGQDLGAFF
TRBD1 TRBJ1-1 TRBV11-2 TGTGCCAGCAGCTTAGCCAGGACAGGGGGGGTTTTCTTT CASSLARTGGVFF
- TRBJ2-1 TRBV9 TGTGCCAGCAGCCCGATAGATTACAATGAGCAGTTCTTC CASSPIDYNEQFF
- TRBJ2-1 TRBV7-2 TGTGCCAGCAGCACACAGAACGGGGGAGTCGATGAGCAGTTCTTC CASSTQNGGVDEQFF
TRBD1 TRBJ1-5 TRBV28 TGTGCCAGCAGGCTGACAGGGGGAGGCAATCAGCCCCAGCATTTT CASRLTGGGNQPQHF
TRBD1 TRBJ2-7 TRBV27 TGTGCCAGCAGTAATACAGGGGCCAGGGAGCAGTACTTC CASSNTGAREQYF
- TRBJ2-7 TRBV5-4 TGTGCCAGCAGAGCAGGGAAGACCTACGAGCAGTACTTC CASRAGKTYEQYF
- TRBJ1-2 TRBV4-2 TGTGCCAGCAGCCAAGTGGGGGCCAGGGCGGCCGGCTACACCTTC CASSQVGARAAGYTF
- TRBJ2-3 TRBV5-1 TGCGCCAGCAGCTTACCTTTAGGCACAGATACGCAGTATTTT CASSLPLGTDTQYF
TRBD1 TRBJ2-7 TRBV18 TGTGCCAGCTCACCACCACTGGACAGGTTCTACGAGCAGTACTTC CASSPPLDRFYEQYF
TRBD1 TRBJ1-5 TRBV4-1 TGCGCCAGCAGCCCTGGACAGGTCAACAATCAGCCCCAGCATTTT CASSPGQVNNQPQHF
TRBD1 TRBJ2-1 TRBV6-4 TGTGCCAGCAGTGAAACAGGGGGCAGGCTCAATGAGCAGTTCTTC CASSETGGRLNEQFF
- TRBJ1-1 TRBV20-1 TGCAGTGCAGGAGTCGGGACTGAAGCTTTCTTT CSAGVGTEAFF
- TRBJ2-1 TRBV19 TGTGCCAGTAGTTCAGGGTGGGCCTACAATGAGCAGTTCTTC CASSSGWAYNEQFF
- TRBJ1-1 TRBV18 TGTGCCAGCTCACGGGGGGGGGACACTGAAGCTTTCTTT CASSRGGDTEAFF
TRBD1 TRBJ2-1 TRBV19 TGTGCCAGTAGGGCAGGGGGCAGCCCCTACAATGAGCAGTTCTTC CASRAGGSPYNEQFF
TRBD1 TRBJ1-2 TRBV19 TGTGCCAGTAGTATAGGACAGGGTCTTAGGTATGGCTACACCTTC CASSIGQGLRYGYTF
TRBD1 TRBJ1-2 TRBV9 TGTGCCAGCAGCGGCCCGAGGACAGGGGGCTTTAATGGCTACACCTTC CASSGPRTGGFNGYTF
- TRBJ1-2 TRBV6-1 TGTGCCAGCAGTGTGGCAGTTTATGGCTACACCTTC CASSVAVYGYTF
- TRBJ2-3 TRBV7-2 TGTGCCAGCAGCTTAGCCGGGGGGCGCACAGATACGCAGTATTTT CASSLAGGRTDTQYF
TRBD1 TRBJ1-1 TRBV7-2 TGTGCCAGCAGCTTATCCGGGACAGCTAACACTGAAGCTTTCTTT CASSLSGTANTEAFF
TRBD2 TRBJ2-3 TRBV15 TGTGCCACCAGCGGGACTAGCGGGAGCGGGGATACGCAGTATTTT CATSGTSGSGDTQYF